The 18 T cell receptor beta chains in this list originate from one sample, sequenced in a study of OX40 agonist ivuxolimab in advanced cancers. Only in-frame clones appear in the TCRdb table, and some are missing; sequencing was by immunoSEQ multiplex PCR. The sample yields about 150,000 clones, approximately 94% seen once. This specimen consisted of CD4+ or CD8+ T cells sorted from blood, obtained in a trial of the OX40 agonist ivuxolimab. Receptors originate from an adult with an advanced solid tumor such as melanoma, head and neck, liver or kidney cancer.

The V call is TRBV5-8, the J call TRBJ2-2, with 9 positions matching TRBD2. Germline CDR1 is SGHTS and CDR2 is YDEGEE. Trimming cost V 3 bases and J 5 bases; bases outside gene matches: 8. This CDR3 comprises 16 residues. CDR3 residues: CASSSAGTSYTGELFF. As DNA, the CDR3 is TGTGCCAGCAGCTCTGCCGGGACTAGCTATACCGGGGAGCTGTTTTTT.

The V call is TRBV11-1, the J call TRBJ1-1; D is undetermined. The CDR3 runs 14 residues. V was shortened by 0 bases and J by 3 bases, with 8 bases between the two germline ends. The germline V gene encodes CDR1 SGHAT and CDR2 FQDESV (reference sequence). The CDR3 region is CASSLAEGDTEAFF. The CDR3 DNA is TGTGCCAGCAGCTTAGCGGAGGGTGACACTGAAGCTTTCTTT. The full variable domain, its missing parts supplied by reference TRBV11-1 and TRBJ1-1, is EAEVAQSPRYKITEKSQAVAFWCDPISGHATLYWYRQILGQGPELLVQFQDESVVDDSQLPKDRFSAERLKGVDSTLKIQPAELGDSAMYLCASSLAEGDTEAFFGQGTRLTVV.

V and J are TRBV6-1 and TRBJ2-7; D possibly matches TRBD1 or TRBD2 (5 bases each). This CDR3 has 15 residues. Germline V gene lookup returns CDR1 MNHNS and CDR2 SASEGT. Trimming took 3 bases from V and 3 from J, leaving 15 bases between them. CDR3 nucleotides: TGTGCCAGCAGTGAGGGACCTGAATCGCTCTACGAGCAGTACTTC. Its translation is CASSEGPESLYEQYF.

The chain couples TRBV7-2 to TRBJ2-7, with 8 positions matching TRBD2. The CDR3 covers 15 residues. Trimming took 3 bases from V and 0 from J; bases not matched to a gene: 4. Germline loops: CDR1 SGHTA, CDR2 FQGNSA. The CDR3 bases are TGTGCCAGCAGCTTTGGCGGGAGGAGCTCCTACGAGCAGTACTTC. Its protein is CASSFGGRSSYEQYF.

The rearrangement uses TRBV21-1 and TRBJ2-7. TRBV21-1 is noted as a pseudogene. There are 16 residues in the CDR3. The chain's CDR3 is CASSKRSGAPGYEQYF. CDR3 nucleotide sequence: TGTGCCAGCAGCAAACGGTCGGGGGCTCCCGGCTACGAGCAGTACTTC.

The chain uses TRBV28 and TRBJ1-2, with 9 nucleotides matching TRBD1. V trimming: 5 bases; J trimming: 4 bases; junction bases outside the gene matches: 11. The CDR3 is made up of 16 amino acids. Germline lookup yields CDR1 MDHEN and CDR2 SYDVKM. As DNA, the CDR3 is TGTGCCAGCAGTCGACCACAGGGGGCGCGCGGCTATGGCTACACCTTC. Its translation: CASSRPQGARGYGYTF.

The chain joins TRBV28 to TRBJ1-4; the match to TRBD1 covers 8 bases. The germline CDR1 and CDR2 sequences are MDHEN and SYDVKM. Trimming removed 6 bases from V and 7 bases from J; junction bases left unmatched: 13. This CDR3 has 16 amino acids. This CDR3 reads CASSSNDRGYREKLFF. The CDR3 coding sequence is TGTGCCAGCAGCTCAAACGACAGGGGATATCGTGAAAAACTGTTTTTT.

The chain links TRBV7-3 to TRBJ1-1, with D uncertain. The CDR3 runs 14 residues. The V gene lost 4 bases and the J gene lost 5 bases, with 14 bases spanning the gap. Germline CDR1 and CDR2: SGHTA and FQGTGA. The CDR3 DNA is TGTGCCAGCAGCTCCCAAGGGTCTGGGACTGAAGCTTTCTTT. It codes for CASSSQGSGTEAFF.

The gene calls are TRBV11-2 and TRBJ2-7; D possibly corresponds to TRBD2 (5 bases). Germline CDR1 reads SGHAT; CDR2 reads FQNNGV. The ends were cut back, 3 bases at V and 0 bases at J, with 9 bases in the middle. The CDR3 has 14 residues. CDR3 nucleotides: TGTGCCAGCAGCTTTGGGAGCCTCTCCTACGAGCAGTACTTC. This gives the protein CASSFGSLSYEQYF.

CDR3 sequence reads: CASSAGQKLYNEQFF. CDR3 nucleotides: TGTGCCAGCAGCGCGGGACAGAAACTATACAATGAGCAGTTCTTC. The chain joins TRBV7-9 to TRBJ2-1; TRBD1 might be the D (7 bases). CDR3 size: 15 residues. Germline lookup yields CDR1 SEHNR and CDR2 FQNEAQ (reference sequence). Trimming took 5 bases from V and 4 from J, leaving 15 bases between them.

The J gene is TRBJ2-2, the V gene TRBV5-4; TRBD2 matches 7 bases. The J segment lost 15 bases and the V segment lost 4 bases, leaving 12 bases of the junction unmatched. Germline V gene lookup returns CDR1 SGHNT and CDR2 YYREEE (reference sequence). The CDR3 is made up of 13 amino acids. The DNA of the CDR3 is TGTGCCAGCAGCCCCACCCCTGGGGCGGGGGTGTTTTTT. It codes for CASSPTPGAGVFF.

The rearrangement uses TRBV11-3 and TRBJ2-1; 9 positions agree with TRBD2. CDR1 is SGHNT, CDR2 YENEEA, per germline. The CDR3 is made up of 17 amino acids. J gave up 6 bases and V 4 bases, and 13 bases lay outside the gene matches. The chain's CDR3 is CASSSGLSGSRFNEQFF. Here the CDR3 DNA reads TGTGCCAGCAGCTCGGGACTTAGCGGGAGTCGGTTCAATGAGCAGTTCTTC.

The chain employs TRBV30 and TRBJ1-5, with no clear D. Germline V CDR1 and CDR2: GTSNPN, SVGIG (reference sequence). V gave up 2 bases and J gave up 5 bases, with 13 bases separating them. This CDR3 is built from 14 residues. This chain's CDR3 is CAWSPTADYQPQHF. CDR3 DNA: TGTGCCTGGAGTCCTACAGCGGACTATCAGCCCCAGCATTTT.

On this clone: Relative to the germline gene, one junction end is altered; a read error may explain this. The CDR3 loop is CASSLGGTRLETQYF. As DNA, the CDR3 is TGTGCTAGCAGCTTAGGTGGGACTAGGTTGGAGACCCAGTACTTC. The V gene is TRBV7-7, the J gene TRBJ2-5; 8 nucleotides align to TRBD2. This CDR3 contains 15 residues. The germline V gene encodes CDR1 SSHAT and CDR2 FNYEAQ (reference sequence).

A single count supports this clone. The rearrangement uses TRBV6-5 and TRBJ2-1; the match to TRBD1 covers 7 bases. From germline, CDR1 is MNHEY and CDR2 SVGAGI. The J segment lost 6 bases and the V segment lost 6 bases, leaving 11 bases of the junction unmatched. This CDR3 has 15 amino acids. The CDR3 bases are TGTGCCAGCAGATTCGACAGGGAAGGGCTCAATGAGCAGTTCTTC. Encoded protein: CASRFDREGLNEQFF.

V usage is TRBV15 and J usage is TRBJ1-1; 7 bases match TRBD1. CDR1 is LNHNV, CDR2 YYDKDF, per germline (reference sequence). Germline trimming cut 0 bases from V and 1 base from J; bases unmatched to any gene: 8. The CDR3 runs to 17 residues. CDR3 in amino acids: CATSRELPDRANTEAFF. CDR3 nucleotide sequence: TGTGCCACCAGCAGAGAGCTCCCTGACAGGGCGAACACTGAAGCTTTCTTT.

This clone was observed a handful of times. The chain carries TRBV5-1 and TRBJ2-5; D is undetermined. The J call is doubtful: the DNA matches TRBJ2-7 better. There are 14 residues in the CDR3. Germline V lookup: CDR1 SGHRS, CDR2 YFSETQ. CDR3 coding DNA: TGCGCCAGCAGCCCGAGAGCCTCCTCCTACGAGCAGTACTTC. Translating gives CASSPRASSYEQYF.

CDR3 coding DNA: TGTGCCAGCAGCTTAGACCTCTACGAGCAGTACTTC. This sequence encodes CASSLDLYEQYF. The gene calls are TRBV11-2 and TRBJ2-7; no definite D call. CDR3 length equals 12 residues. CDR1 SGHAT and CDR2 FQNNGV come from the germline V gene. The germline V and J ends were trimmed by 0 bases and 3 bases, with 3 bases remaining between them.